This paragraph covers one TCR beta chain sequence. This clonotype was found a few times. What this receptor recognizes is not known. There are no base qualities to consult, and no much larger clone falls within one base. To prepare the library, PCR was applied. Instrument used: Illumina HiSeq 2000. TCRdb's own reprocessing of the public reads used fastp at Q25 and MiXCR and kept productive beta chains. Each entry is one CDR3 protein sequence, shown with its most common DNA and genes. Here the sample has approximately 80,000 distinct CDR3 sequences; 51% occur a single time. The biggest ten clones account for roughly an eighth of the sample. V has 9 bases trimmed and J has 3 bases trimmed; junction bases matching no gene number 5. From a lookup of the germline V gene, CDR1 and CDR2 are KGHDR and SFDVKD. The CDR3 runs 15 residues from the cysteine to the phenylalanine. Here the CDR3 DNA is all that survives: 45 bases in frame from base 1.

The sample belongs to a study of CDR3 diversity in severe acne (dated by TCRdb to between 2019 and 2020). The receptor chain draws on TRBV24-1 and TRBJ2-7, and 15 junction bases match TRBD2. The clonotype was recovered from a male donor in good health, without acne. Specimen: blood. The DNA sequence reads TGTGCCACCGCCGGACTAGCGGGAGGGTTCTACGAGCAGTACTTC. It encodes CATAGLAGGFYEQYF.